A single sample is the source of the 10 T cell receptor beta chains below, sequenced in a study of graft-versus-host responses after intestinal transplantation. Repertoires were generated with immunoSEQ multiplex PCR, while TCRdb's copy carries only in-frame clones and drops some. The sample includes about 12,000 clones, 83% seen only once; the top ten take 50%. Source: PBMCs, taken approximately 120 days after transplant. All receptors derive from a human patient who received an intestinal transplant, so some T cells may come from the graft donor.

This chain connects TRBV14 to TRBJ1-2, with 7 nucleotides matching TRBD1. The germline gives CDR1 SGHDN, CDR2 FVKESK. V shed 4 bases, J shed 7 bases, and the junction held 9 bases outside the gene matches. The length of the CDR3 is 14 residues. CDR3 bases: TGTGCCAGCAGCCTAACACAGGGGTCGCCTGGCTACACCTTC. It codes for CASSLTQGSPGYTF.

The sample holds a few counts of this clone. This chain uses TRBV4-2 with TRBJ2-7; tentative D call: TRBD1 (6 bases). Trimming left V 1 base short and J 13 bases short, with 20 bases between. Germline lookup yields CDR1 LGHNA and CDR2 YNFKEQ. CDR3 size: 14 residues. The chain's CDR3 is CASSQGQAGALQYF. As DNA, the CDR3 is TGTGCCAGCAGCCAAGGACAGGCAGGAGCTCTCCAATACTTC.

The rearrangement joins TRBV7-9 to TRBJ2-7; 11 bases line up with TRBD2. Germline trimming cut 4 bases from V and 2 bases from J; bases unmatched to any gene: 4. The CDR3 is 15 amino acids. The germline gives CDR1 SEHNR, CDR2 FQNEAQ (reference sequence). The CDR3 DNA reads as TGTGCCAGCAGCTCCGGGACTAGCGGAACCTACGAGCAGTACTTC. It codes for CASSSGTSGTYEQYF.

V is TRBV28 and J is TRBJ1-2; D perhaps matches TRBD1 (5 bases). Between the trimmed V and J ends, which lost 5 bases and 0 bases, there was a span of 10 bases. The CDR3 consists of 14 residues. CDR1 and CDR2 from the germline V gene are MDHEN and SYDVKM. CDR3 sequence (DNA): TGTGCCAGCAGTCTCGAGACAGCTAACTATGGCTACACCTTC. Translated, it gives CASSLETANYGYTF.

This clone ranks as hyperexpanded (1% or more). The identical CDR3 is also encoded by other nucleotide sequences in the sample. The genes are TRBV19 and TRBJ1-2, with D uncertain. Germline V gene sequence: CDR1 LNHDA, CDR2 SQIVND (reference sequence). The CDR3 totals 15 residues. Trimming removed 3 bases from V and 4 bases from J, with 15 bases in between. The CDR3 DNA reads TGTGCCAGTAGTATGACACCTTCGGCCCCCTATGGCTACACCTTC. The encoded protein is CASSMTPSAPYGYTF. Full variable domain (rest looked up from reference TRBV19 and TRBJ1-2): DGGITQSPKYLFRKEGQNVTLSCEQNLNHDAMYWYRQDPGQGLRLIYYSQIVNDFQKGDIAEGYSVSREKKESFPLTVTSAQKNPTAFYLCASSMTPSAPYGYTFGSGTRLTVV.

V is TRBV29-1 and J is TRBJ2-5; tentatively, D is TRBD1 (7 bases). CDR3 length equals 16 residues. V gave up 8 bases and J gave up 5 bases, with 27 bases separating them. Germline loops: CDR1 SQVTM, CDR2 ANQGSEA. The CDR3, as DNA: TGCAGCTACCAGGGGGGAATGGGGTCCCCCGGGGAGACCCAGTACTTC. Protein product: CSYQGGMGSPGETQYF.

The rearrangement joins TRBV19 to TRBJ2-7, with TRBD1 matching over 8 bases. The V and J ends lost 5 bases and 0 bases, in that order; junction bases with no gene match: 3. The CDR3 contains 14 residues. Looked up from germline, CDR1 is LNHDA and CDR2 is SQIVND (reference sequence). The CDR3 is CASSGTGLSYEQYF. The CDR3 DNA sequence: TGTGCCAGTAGTGGGACAGGCCTCTCCTACGAGCAGTACTTC. The full variable domain, with the rest looked up from reference TRBV19 and TRBJ2-7, is DGGITQSPKYLFRKEGQNVTLSCEQNLNHDAMYWYRQDPGQGLRLIYYSQIVNDFQKGDIAEGYSVSREKKESFPLTVTSAQKNPTAFYLCASSGTGLSYEQYFGPGTRLTVT.

The chain carries TRBV19 and TRBJ2-7; D is ambiguous. Trimming stripped 3 bases from V and 2 bases from J, with 14 bases between. Looked up from germline, CDR1 is LNHDA and CDR2 is SQIVND (reference sequence). The CDR3 totals 15 residues. CDR3 protein: CASSMGSGMPYEQYF. CDR3 DNA sequence: TGTGCCAGTAGTATGGGGTCAGGTATGCCCTACGAGCAGTACTTC.

This clone has only a few counts. The DNA of the CDR3 is TGTGCCAGTAGTATTGGAGCGGGGGCGTTAATCTACAATGAGCAGTTCTTC. Translated: CASSIGAGALIYNEQFF. This chain links TRBV19 with TRBJ2-1, with 8 bases fitting TRBD2. The V segment lost 3 bases and the J segment 3 bases; nucleotides outside the gene matches: 10. Germline CDR1 is LNHDA and CDR2 is SQIVND (reference sequence). The CDR3 is made up of 17 amino acids.

The chain links TRBV19 to TRBJ2-7; 7 bases match TRBD1. The CDR3 covers 15 residues. Germline CDR1 is LNHDA and CDR2 is SQIVND (reference sequence). With V trimmed by 6 bases and J by 2 bases, 10 bases remained unmatched. The CDR3 DNA follows: TGTGCCAGTAGCCGTGACAGGGTGGACCCCTACGAGCAGTACTTC. Translating gives CASSRDRVDPYEQYF.